These 25 T cell receptor beta chains share one sample of origin, sequenced in a study of cytomegalovirus exposure and HLA in healthy donors. This PCR relied on a set of 60 Vbeta primers and 13 Jbeta primers. Clones were read by immunoSEQ multiplex PCR, and TCRdb kept only the in-frame ones, dropping some. The data show roughly 88,000 clones, over 75% seen once. The sample taken for sequencing was PBMCs. The receptors were gathered from a man aged 25-45 years in good health and CMV-seropositive.

This clone was counted a few times. This chain uses TRBV5-4 with TRBJ2-5; 9 nucleotides match TRBD2. Looked up from germline, CDR1 is SGHNT and CDR2 is YYREEE (reference sequence). The CDR3 consists of 13 residues. V gave up 2 bases and J gave up 5 bases; unmatched junction bases: 1. CDR3 in DNA: TGTGCCAGCAGCTTAAGCGGGAGGGAGACCCAGTACTTC. Its translation is CASSLSGRETQYF.

DNA of the CDR3: TGTGCCAGCTCATTTACACAGGGATACGAGCAGTACTTC. This sequence encodes CASSFTQGYEQYF. This chain connects TRBV18 to TRBJ2-7, with D possibly TRBD1 on 6 matching bases. In germline, CDR1 is KGHSH, CDR2 LQKENI. The CDR3 covers 13 residues. V lost 5 bases, J lost 4 bases, and 12 bases lay in between.

The genes are TRBV7-9 and TRBJ1-1, with D unresolved. Per germline, CDR1 SEHNR and CDR2 FQNEAQ (reference sequence). Trimming removed 2 bases from V and 0 bases from J, with 16 bases in between. The CDR3 totals 17 residues. This CDR3 reads CASSLLQSLGVNTEAFF. In DNA, the CDR3 is TGTGCCAGCAGCTTATTACAGTCTTTGGGTGTGAACACTGAAGCTTTCTTT. The complete variable domain, with remaining parts taken from reference TRBV7-9 and TRBJ1-1, reads DTGVSQNPRHKITKRGQNVTFRCDPISEHNRLYWYRQTLGQGPEFLTYFQNEAQLEKSRLLSDRFSAERPKGSFSTLEIQRTEQGDSAMYLCASSLLQSLGVNTEAFFGQGTRLTVV.

This clone showed up just once. CDR3 protein: CASSHGRTDTQYF. CDR3 nucleotides: TGTGCCAGCAGCCATGGGCGCACAGATACGCAGTATTTT. This rearrangement joins TRBV5-8 to TRBJ2-3; D call uncertain. CDR1 and CDR2 (germline): SGHTS, YDEGEE. V dropped 4 bases and J dropped 1 base, with 7 bases sitting between them. There are 13 residues in the CDR3.

The chain employs TRBV2 and TRBJ1-3; no firm D call. Germline CDR1 is SNHLY and CDR2 is FYNNEI. The CDR3 runs 16 residues. V was cut by 5 bases and J by 1 base, with 15 bases left in between. CDR3 nucleotides: TGTGCCAGCAGTAAACCCCCCTCCGGGTCTGGAAACACCATATATTTT. Amino acid sequence: CASSKPPSGSGNTIYF.

The CDR3 DNA reads as TGTGCCAGCAGTTCCGGGACAGGGGGTGTCTTGGATACAGATACGCAGTATTTT. This translates into CASSSGTGGVLDTDTQYF. The chain has TRBV7-6 and TRBJ2-3; 11 nucleotides line up with TRBD1. Germline V gene lookup returns CDR1 SGHVS and CDR2 FNYEAQ. The CDR3 runs 18 residues. Trimming at V came to 6 bases and at J to 3 bases, leaving 14 bases not matched to a gene. Variable domain in full (rest from reference TRBV7-6 and TRBJ2-3): GAGVSQSPRYKVTKRGQDVALRCDPISGHVSLYWYRQALGQGPEFLTYFNYEAQQDKSGLPNDRFSAERPEGSISTLTIQRTEQRDSAMYRCASSSGTGGVLDTDTQYFGPGTRLTVL.

The chain uses TRBV7-8 and TRBJ1-5, with 7 nucleotides matching TRBD1. The trim removed 1 base at V and 7 bases at J, leaving 16 bases unmatched. From germline, CDR1 is SGHVS and CDR2 FQNEAQ. The CDR3 is made up of 18 amino acids. CDR3 nucleotide sequence: TGTGCCAGCAGCTTAGTTCGATTGGTGGGACAGAAAGAACAGCCCCAGCATTTT. Translated: CASSLVRLVGQKEQPQHF. Complete variable domain (other parts from reference TRBV7-8 and TRBJ1-5): GAGVSQSPRYKVAKRGQDVALRCDPISGHVSLFWYQQALGQGPEFLTYFQNEAQLDKSGLPSDRFFAERPEGSVSTLKIQRTQQEDSAVYLCASSLVRLVGQKEQPQHFGDGTRLSIL.

Remarks on this clone: Other nucleotide sequences from this sample produce the same CDR3. The V and J genes are TRBV25-1 and TRBJ1-1, with 12 positions matching TRBD1. After removal of 6 bases from V and 8 bases from J, the junction contained 10 bases not matched to a gene. The CDR3 length is 15 residues. Germline lookup yields CDR1 MGHDK and CDR2 SYGVNS. The CDR3 spells CASRPPGTGGSEAFF. In nucleotides, the CDR3 is TGTGCCAGCAGACCCCCCGGGACAGGGGGCTCCGAAGCTTTCTTT.

This clone appeared a few times. The chain employs TRBV4-1 and TRBJ2-5; D is possibly TRBD2 (6 bases). The J call is doubtful: the DNA matches TRBJ2-7 better. Looked up from germline, CDR1 is MGHRA and CDR2 is YSYEKL. CDR3 length: 17 residues. Written as DNA, the CDR3 is TGCGCCAGCAGCCAAATAGACCTGGGACTGCCTGGGCGCGAGCAGTACTTC. It codes for CASSQIDLGLPGREQYF.

The chain combines TRBV27 with TRBJ2-7; perhaps TRBD1 as D (5 bases). CDR1 and CDR2 from the germline V gene are MNHEY and SMNVEV (reference sequence). V lost 5 bases to trimming and J lost 3 bases, with 11 bases between them. CDR3 length: 13 amino acids. The DNA of the CDR3 is TGTGCCAGCAGTCGACAGTCCCACTACGAGCAGTACTTC. Translating gives CASSRQSHYEQYF.

A few counts support this clone. The V and J genes are TRBV7-2 and TRBJ2-5; TRBD1 might be the D (6 bases). The CDR3 length is 14 residues. V was pared by 5 bases and J by 2 bases, with 12 bases between. Germline V gene data show CDR1 as SGHTA and CDR2 as FQGNSA. The CDR3 DNA reads TGTGCCAGCAGCGCGTCTAGGGGGCAAGAGACCCAGTACTTC. Translating it yields CASSASRGQETQYF.

Regarding this clone: The same CDR3 is also encoded by other DNA sequences in this sample. The gene calls are TRBV27 and TRBJ2-2; 7 bases fit TRBD2. CDR3 length equals 15 residues. V shed 8 bases, J shed 3 bases, and the junction held 9 bases outside the gene matches. Germline V gene data show CDR1 as MNHEY and CDR2 as SMNVEV (reference sequence). The CDR3 is CASSRLAPDTGELFF. The CDR3 DNA follows: TGTGCCAGCTCCAGACTAGCTCCGGACACCGGGGAGCTGTTTTTT.

The chain carries TRBV19 and TRBJ1-1, with D unresolved. The CDR3 runs to 14 residues. V was cut by 2 bases and J by 1 base, with 8 bases left in between. Germline V gene sequence: CDR1 LNHDA, CDR2 SQIVND (reference sequence). CDR3 coding DNA: TGTGCCAGTAGTATAACCCGAGGGAACACTGAAGCTTTCTTT. This codes for CASSITRGNTEAFF.

The rearrangement joins TRBV2 to TRBJ1-1, with D maybe TRBD1 (5 bases). The germline CDR1 and CDR2 sequences are SNHLY and FYNNEI. The CDR3 has 15 residues. Trimming cost V 2 bases and J 4 bases, with 14 bases left between them. DNA of the CDR3: TGTGCCAGCAGTGAAAGACAAGGGGATGTCACTGAAGCTTTCTTT. Translation gives CASSERQGDVTEAFF. Variable domain in full (rest from reference TRBV2 and TRBJ1-1): EPEVTQTPSHQVTQMGQEVILRCVPISNHLYFYWYRQILGQKVEFLVSFYNNEISEKSEIFDDQFSVERPDGSNFTLKIRSTKLEDSAMYFCASSERQGDVTEAFFGQGTRLTVV.

This clone was counted once. The chain combines TRBV5-1 with TRBJ1-5; perhaps TRBD1 as D (5 bases). V gave up 1 base and J gave up 4 bases, with 12 bases separating them. Germline CDR1 is SGHRS and CDR2 is YFSETQ. CDR3 size: 15 residues. The CDR3 nucleotides are TGCGCCAGCAGCTTGTGGGGGGAATTGAATCAGCCCCAGCATTTT. It encodes CASSLWGELNQPQHF.

This clone was detected a few times. The chain couples TRBV19 to TRBJ1-3, with a possible D match to TRBD1 (6 bases). Trimming took 11 bases from V and 0 from J, leaving 14 bases between them. CDR1 and CDR2 from the germline V gene are LNHDA and SQIVND (reference sequence). The CDR3 has 14 amino acids. CDR3 DNA: TGTGCCTGTCGGGACACCAGCTCTGGAAACACCATATATTTT. Protein product: CACRDTSSGNTIYF.

The rearrangement links TRBV18 to TRBJ1-2; D unclear. The CDR3 has 14 residues. From germline, CDR1 is KGHSH and CDR2 LQKENI. Trimming stripped 0 bases from V and 3 bases from J, with 8 bases between. The CDR3 DNA sequence: TGTGCCAGCTCACCACCAACGGAGGACTATGGCTACACCTTC. Translated, it gives CASSPPTEDYGYTF.

V usage is TRBV27 and J usage is TRBJ2-7; D possibly corresponds to TRBD2 (5 bases). Trimming cost V 3 bases and J 2 bases, with 14 bases left between them. CDR1 is MNHEY and CDR2 is SMNVEV in the germline V gene (reference sequence). The CDR3 covers 15 residues. This CDR3 is CASSLYPGIAYEQYF. CDR3 in DNA: TGTGCCAGCAGTTTGTATCCGGGGATAGCCTACGAGCAGTACTTC.

In DNA form, the CDR3 reads TGTGCCAGCAGCTTAGCCCCGGGACAGGGGGAGACCCAGTACTTC. Translation gives CASSLAPGQGETQYF. The J gene is TRBJ2-5, the V gene TRBV13; 10 nucleotides align to TRBD1. Trimming at V came to 1 base and at J to 5 bases, leaving 4 bases not matched to a gene. There are 15 residues in the CDR3. The germline V gene has CDR1 PRHDT and CDR2 FYEKMQ (reference sequence).

The V and J genes are TRBV4-2 and TRBJ1-1; D unclear. Trimming left V 4 bases short and J 0 bases short, with 12 bases between. CDR1 and CDR2 from the germline V gene are LGHNA and YNFKEQ. This CDR3 spans 15 amino acids. CDR3 protein: CASSLNLEMNTEAFF. The CDR3 DNA is TGTGCCAGCAGCCTTAACCTGGAGATGAACACTGAAGCTTTCTTT.

This clone was detected once. The V and J genes are TRBV7-9 and TRBJ2-2; TRBD2 agrees at 10 bases. V lost 2 bases, J lost 4 bases, and 4 bases stayed unmatched. This CDR3 is 16 amino acids long. Germline V gives CDR1 SEHNR, CDR2 FQNEAQ (reference sequence). In nucleotides, the CDR3 is TGTGCCAGCAGCTTACTAGCGGGGGCCTTCACCGGGGAGCTGTTTTTT. This encodes CASSLLAGAFTGELFF.

J is TRBJ1-5 and V is TRBV6-5; 8 bases align to TRBD1. Germline trimming cut 6 bases from V and 1 base from J; bases unmatched to any gene: 2. The CDR3 consists of 14 residues. The V gene's germline CDR1 is MNHEY and CDR2 SVGAGI. The CDR3 nucleotides read TGTGCCAGCAGACAGGGGGTGAGCAATCAGCCCCAGCATTTT. The encoded protein is CASRQGVSNQPQHF.

This sequence joins TRBV30 and TRBJ1-5, with D maybe TRBD1 (6 bases). CDR1 and CDR2 (germline): GTSNPN, SVGIG (reference sequence). Trimming took off 0 bases at V and 4 bases at J, with 13 bases between the two ends. CDR3 length: 15 residues. The CDR3 region is CAWSVIQGVNQPQHF. Here the CDR3 DNA reads TGTGCCTGGAGTGTAATACAGGGAGTTAATCAGCCCCAGCATTTT.

The rearrangement uses TRBV6-5 and TRBJ1-2; 7 bases fit TRBD1. The length of the CDR3 is 14 residues. Germline values: CDR1 MNHEY, CDR2 SVGAGI. V lost 5 bases and J lost 8; bases outside the gene matches: 11. The CDR3: CASSTGERAGGYTF. The CDR3 nucleotides are TGTGCCAGCAGTACAGGGGAACGAGCGGGCGGCTACACCTTC.

The J gene is TRBJ1-2, the V gene TRBV25-1, with a tentative D call TRBD1 (5 bases). The germline V gene encodes CDR1 MGHDK and CDR2 SYGVNS. The CDR3 is 14 amino acids. The germline V and J ends were trimmed by 7 bases and 3 bases, with 15 bases remaining between them. CDR3: CASKRWGEDYGYTF. For the CDR3, the DNA is TGTGCCAGCAAGCGGTGGGGGGAGGACTATGGCTACACCTTC.